This T cell receptor (beta chain) was sequenced in a study of blood T cell repertoires in COVID-19 (dated by TCRdb to 2019 to 2021). For context, the study as a whole: Collaborator samples came from the United States, Italy and Spain and covered acute and convalescent phases of COVID-19. The sample metadata nearly always contained a de-identified subject ID, COVID-19 status, age in years and sex. The samples were drawn from two sources: the first 160 participants of the ongoing ImmuneRACE study, and 950 to 1,500 subjects contributed by 6 global collaborators. The repertoires were released in a freely available public database intended as a resource for research on the immune response to SARS-CoV-2. Deeply sampled blood TCRbeta repertoires from subjects exposed to, actively infected with, or recovered from COVID-19 were included in the dataset. HLA class I and class II types, where available, came from metadata supplied by the sample provider rather than from assay-based typing. The material from the prospective study consisted of cDNA or gDNA derived from T cells, B-cell-depleted T cells, or PBMCs.

Each collaborating institution followed its own protocols to collect whole blood in K2EDTA tubes. For TCRbeta analysis, collaborators shipped samples in one of three forms: frozen whole blood, isolated PBMCs, or DNA extracted from either of those sample types. CDR1 MNHNS and CDR2 SASEGT are derived from the germline V gene. The CDR3, from cysteine to phenylalanine, totals 14 residues. Only CDR3 DNA is held: 42 bases, read in frame from base 1. The germline ends are 10 bases apart after V is trimmed by 3 bases and J by 2 bases. The research as a whole found: How much clinical and demographic metadata was included differed by source and by participant, and the metadata was provided uncurated.

The immunoSEQ Assay, a bias-controlled multiplex PCR, was used to amplify TCRbeta CDR3 regions from genomic DNA. From the authors' description of their analysis: Within the assay, amplification of reference gene primers was used to estimate how many nucleated cells each sample contained. To quantify the absolute abundance of each unique TCRbeta CDR3 rearrangement, sequence reads were collapsed and filtered. For each sample, productive Simpson clonality was calculated as the square root of Simpson's diversity index across productive rearrangements. TCRdb's version of the immuneACCESS table is confined to in-frame rearrangements and falls short of the full clone set. An unresolved V gene accounts for under half of the shortfall where checked; the remainder is of unknown origin. Clone size and V and J calls were adopted from that table, with D and trimming inferred from the DNA. Recorded for this sample are 150,000 to 200,000 clones; around 92% of them occurred a single time. About 2.6% of the sample is taken by the ten largest.

As concerns this clone: It has no known antigen specificity. One base away there is no much larger clone; base qualities are not given.

This sequence uses TRBV6-1 and TRBJ1-2, with a tentative D gene TRBD1 over 6 matching bases. The sample comprised peripheral blood. This TCR came from a man between 60 and 70 years old with acute or convalescent COVID-19. The bases read TGTGCCAGCAGTGACCTCCAGGGGAACTATGGCTACACCTTC. Its coded protein is CASSDLQGNYGYTF.